This TCR beta chain was sequenced during a study of blood T cell repertoires in COVID-19. Study-wide context: Samples came from the United States, Italy and Spain, spanning acute and convalescent COVID-19.

In the authors' methods: The authors estimated nucleated cell counts from reference gene primer amplification. Here immunoSEQ multiplex PCR was the method, and the copy in TCRdb shows in-frame clones only, minus some. The DNA was the basis for D and trimming; V, J and clone size are from that table. Seen here are under 250,000 clones, roughly 88% observed once, and the top ten hold roughly an eighth. From germline, CDR1 is MDHEN and CDR2 SYDVKM. There are 13 residues in the CDR3. Trimming removed 3 bases from V and 6 bases from J; junction bases left unmatched: 5. What was sequenced was peripheral blood. This clonotype was sampled from a man older than 75 with acute or convalescent COVID-19. This sequence joins TRBV28 and TRBJ2-7, with 7 bases identical to TRBD1. The CDR3 loop is CASSLDRRTEQYF. For the CDR3, the DNA is TGTGCCAGCAGTTTGGACAGGAGGACCGAGCAGTACTTC.